Given below is one T cell receptor (beta chain) in context. Its antigen is unknown. These data originate in a study of OX40 agonist ivuxolimab in advanced cancers. Overall study findings and caveats: Dose levels from 0.1 to 3.0 mg/kg saw CD4+ and CD8+ blood T cells expand clonally by week 6.

Generated by immunoSEQ multiplex PCR, the TCRdb table keeps only in-frame clones and is missing some. The sample carries 10,000 or so clones, 60% to 75% recorded once. Germline V gene sequence: CDR1 MNHEY, CDR2 SMNVEV (reference sequence). The V end lost 4 bases, the J end lost 4 bases, and 8 bases lay between the germline ends. The CDR3 runs to 13 residues. The chain has TRBV27 and TRBJ1-5, with D possibly being TRBD1 (5 bases). The sequence derives from an adult with an advanced solid tumor such as melanoma, head and neck, liver or kidney cancer. Material: CD4+ or CD8+ T cells sorted from blood, obtained in a trial of the OX40 agonist ivuxolimab. The CDR3 here is CASSWGGNQPQHF. Here the CDR3 DNA reads TGTGCCAGCAGTTGGGGGGGTAATCAGCCCCAGCATTTT.